This TCR beta chain came from a study of shared clonotypes between healthy human individuals. The CDR3 extends over 12 amino acids. The ends were cut back, 6 bases at V and 5 bases at J, with 10 bases in the middle. Germline V gene sequence: CDR1 MNHNY, CDR2 SVGAGI (reference sequence). Using immunoSEQ multiplex PCR, the repertoire was profiled, and TCRdb retains in-frame clones only, with some absent. The sample has a few million clones, around 92% seen once; the top ten hold approximately 0.4%. Sequencing input: naive CD4+ T cells from PBMCs. The subset here: CD45RA+ positively selected. The chain carries TRBV6-6 and TRBJ1-1; D is ambiguous. The TCR comes from a young man in good health. Some clones in this sample may be carry-over from other donors' samples. The CDR3 nucleotides read TGTGCCAGCAGCGTACGGGGAACTGAAGCTTTCTTT. The encoded protein is CASSVRGTEAFF.